The 31 T cell receptor beta chains given below trace back to one sample, sequenced in a study of CD8 T cells in ankylosing spondylitis. Regarding the study as a whole: About 8 highly homologous variants made up a TCR beta motif, and this motif appeared characteristic of ankylosing spondylitis blood.

One entry per CDR3 protein, called by TCRdb with MiXCR from the 5' RACE reads. The sample has 450,000 to 550,000 distinct CDR3 sequences, about 5.2% seen once. For these receptors, no antigen is known. Sequencing input: blood, either unsorted or a sorted T cell fraction (not recorded which). The receptors stem from a male donor with ankylosing spondylitis.

This clonotype was seen many times. The chain uses TRBV20-1 and TRBJ2-3; D is possibly TRBD1 (5 bases). Germline assignment: CDR1 DFQATT and CDR2 SNEGSKA (reference sequence). Trimming cost V 6 bases and J 0 bases, with 16 bases left between them. This CDR3 has 15 residues. CDR3 coding DNA: TGCAGTGCCCCAAATAGGGCAGGGAGCACAGATACGCAGTATTTT. This sequence encodes CSAPNRAGSTDTQYF.

This clonotype was seen at least ten times. The chain carries TRBV9 and TRBJ2-5; D may be TRBD1 (6 bases). CDR1 and CDR2 from the germline V gene are SGDLS and YYNGEE. This CDR3 has 14 residues. Between the trimmed V and J ends, which lost 4 bases and 7 bases, there was a span of 17 bases. The CDR3 reads CASSLSATRGTQYF. The DNA of the CDR3 is TGTGCCAGCAGCCTCTCGGCTACCAGGGGGACCCAGTACTTC.

This clonotype was observed at least ten times. CDR3 loop: CASGSIRLAPSTDTQYF. CDR3 nucleotide sequence: TGTGCCAGCGGCTCGATACGACTAGCGCCCAGCACAGATACGCAGTATTTT. The chain recombines TRBV27 with TRBJ2-3, with 8 nucleotides matching TRBD2. The CDR3 runs to 17 residues. V lost 8 bases to trimming and J lost 0 bases; unmatched junction nucleotides: 13. CDR1 and CDR2 from the germline V gene are MNHEY and SMNVEV (reference sequence).

This clonotype has a count of ten or more. This chain joins TRBV10-3 and TRBJ2-7; 9 bases line up with TRBD1. There are 14 residues in the CDR3. Germline assignment: CDR1 ENHRY and CDR2 SYGVKD. J lost 3 bases, V lost 6 bases, and 6 bases had no gene match. CDR3 nucleotides: TGTGCCATCAGGGGGGGACAGGGATTCTACGAGCAGTACTTC. Translated, it gives CAIRGGQGFYEQYF.

This clonotype has ten or more counts. The chain uses TRBV28 and TRBJ2-7, with D perhaps assigned TRBD1 or TRBD2 (5 bases each). The CDR3 covers 16 residues. Deletions cut 3 bases from V and 0 bases from J, with 15 bases between. Looked up from germline, CDR1 is MDHEN and CDR2 is SYDVKM. CDR3 loop: CASSLPGTASSYEQYF. The CDR3 DNA reads TGTGCCAGCAGTTTGCCCGGGACGGCGAGCTCCTACGAGCAGTACTTC.

The gene calls are TRBV20-1 and TRBJ1-6; no definite D call. Germline V gene sequence: CDR1 DFQATT, CDR2 SNEGSKA (reference sequence). V lost 5 bases, J lost 7 bases, and 12 bases lay in between. The CDR3 is 13 residues long. Written as DNA, the CDR3 is TGCAGTGCTCCCAGGCCCAACAATTCACCCCTCCACTTT. It codes for CSAPRPNNSPLHF.

In this sample, this clonotype turned up many times. The rearrangement joins TRBV24-1 to TRBJ2-1; 13 bases agree with TRBD2. The CDR3 has 17 residues. Trimming took 3 bases from V and 6 from J; bases not matched to a gene: 7. Germline assignment: CDR1 KGHDR and CDR2 SFDVKD. CDR3 DNA: TGTGCCACCAGTGATGCCGCCGGGACTAGCGGGATCAATGAGCAGTTCTTC. Translated: CATSDAAGTSGINEQFF.

In this sample, this clonotype turned up a few times. This chain uses TRBV5-1 with TRBJ2-7; 10 bases line up with TRBD2. Germline assignment: CDR1 SGHRS and CDR2 YFSETQ. After removal of 0 bases from V and 0 bases from J, the junction contained 3 bases not matched to a gene. The CDR3 runs 16 residues. In DNA, the CDR3 is TGCGCCAGCAGCTTGGCGCCTAGCGGGAGCTCCTACGAGCAGTACTTC. Protein: CASSLAPSGSSYEQYF.

This clonotype has ten or more counts. The genes are TRBV12-3 or TRBV12-4 and TRBJ2-7, with D hard to call. The CDR3 has 17 residues. V gave up 4 bases and J gave up 7 bases, with 26 bases separating them. In nucleotides, the CDR3 is TGTGCCAGCAGTTCAACCCTTTATCGATCTGCTGGGGTGGAGCAGTACTTC. Translating it yields CASSSTLYRSAGVEQYF.

Ten or more counts support this clonotype. The genes are TRBV12-3 or TRBV12-4 and TRBJ1-5; TRBD1 agrees at 7 bases. V lost 1 base, J lost 9 bases, and 9 bases stayed unmatched. The CDR3 sequence is 15 residues long. The CDR3 bases are TGTGCCAGCAGTTTAGAGCAGGGGGATCCGTGGCCCCAGCATTTT. Translated, it gives CASSLEQGDPWPQHF.

J is TRBJ1-3 and V is TRBV7-2, with D unclear. Trimming shortened V by 2 bases and J by 4 bases, and 15 bases separated the two germline ends. CDR3 length equals 16 residues. Per the germline V gene, CDR1 is SGHTA and CDR2 is FQGNSA. CDR3: CASSLQVGPAGNTIYF. For the CDR3, the DNA is TGTGCCAGCAGCTTACAAGTGGGTCCCGCCGGAAACACCATATATTTT.

This clonotype has ten or more counts. The chain carries TRBV10-3 and TRBJ2-4; D is possibly TRBD1 (6 bases). Trimming took off 2 bases at V and 9 bases at J, with 14 bases between the two ends. The CDR3 is made up of 14 amino acids. Germline loops: CDR1 ENHRY, CDR2 SYGVKD. CDR3 region: CAISETQQGFIQYF. CDR3 DNA: TGTGCCATCAGTGAGACCCAACAGGGCTTCATTCAGTACTTC.

This rearrangement joins TRBV11-2 to TRBJ1-2; D might be TRBD1 (5 bases). Germline V gene lookup returns CDR1 SGHAT and CDR2 FQNNGV. The V end lost 3 bases, the J end lost 3 bases, and 11 bases lay between the germline ends. This CDR3 has 14 residues. CDR3 sequence reads: CASSFVTGDYGYTF. As DNA, the CDR3 is TGTGCCAGCAGCTTTGTAACAGGAGACTATGGCTACACCTTC.

This clonotype was seen ten or more times. V and J are TRBV14 and TRBJ2-7; 8 nucleotides agree with TRBD1. Trimming at V came to 5 bases and at J to 3 bases, leaving 6 bases not matched to a gene. The CDR3 is 14 residues long. CDR1 is SGHDN and CDR2 is FVKESK in the germline V gene. CDR3 sequence reads: CASSVRDRFYEQYF. CDR3 sequence (DNA): TGTGCCAGCAGCGTCCGGGACAGGTTCTACGAGCAGTACTTC.

The chain employs TRBV18 and TRBJ2-1; D may be TRBD2 (6 bases). The CDR3 totals 14 residues. The V end was cut by 0 bases, the J end by 7 bases, with 10 bases between. CDR1 and CDR2 from the germline V gene are KGHSH and LQKENI. CDR3 nucleotide sequence: TGTGCCAGCTCACCACCCCCAGGGAGGAATGAGCAGTTCTTC. Protein sequence: CASSPPPGRNEQFF.

This clonotype has a count of ten or more. The chain has TRBV20-1 and TRBJ2-3, with 9 bases matching TRBD2. The J segment lost 5 bases and the V segment lost 5 bases, leaving 14 bases of the junction unmatched. The CDR3 totals 16 residues. Germline V gene lookup returns CDR1 DFQATT and CDR2 SNEGSKA (reference sequence). The CDR3 protein is CSAGEGGGAEEDTQYF. For the CDR3, the DNA is TGCAGTGCTGGTGAAGGCGGGGGGGCTGAGGAAGATACGCAGTATTTT.

The sample holds many counts of this clonotype. CDR3 protein: CASSHDRGYGQPQHF. The CDR3, as DNA: TGCGCCAGCAGCCATGATCGGGGTTATGGACAGCCCCAGCATTTT. The chain combines TRBV4-3 with TRBJ1-5; D not certain. This CDR3 spans 15 amino acids. Deletions cut 3 bases from V and 7 bases from J, with 16 bases between. CDR1 and CDR2 (germline): LGHNA, YSLEER.

There are many counts of this clonotype. CDR3 sequence reads: CASSSFPSGTGVPNQPQHF. In DNA, the CDR3 is TGCGCCAGCAGCTCCTTCCCATCCGGGACAGGGGTTCCCAATCAGCCCCAGCATTTT. The chain carries TRBV5-1 and TRBJ1-5, with TRBD1 matching over 10 bases. CDR1 is SGHRS, CDR2 YFSETQ, per germline. The CDR3 is 19 amino acids. With V trimmed by 3 bases and J by 3 bases, 15 bases remained unmatched.

This clonotype was seen ten or more times. This rearrangement joins TRBV6-5 to TRBJ1-1, with 7 nucleotides matching TRBD1. Trimming cost V 0 bases and J 3 bases; bases outside gene matches: 4. The CDR3 length is 15 residues. Germline loops: CDR1 MNHEY, CDR2 SVGAGI. This CDR3 reads CASSYSNQGDTEAFF. CDR3 coding DNA: TGTGCCAGCAGTTACTCCAACCAGGGGGACACTGAAGCTTTCTTT.

This clonotype showed up just a few times. This chain connects TRBV11-2 to TRBJ2-3, with D unclear. The CDR3 covers 15 residues. Germline V CDR1 and CDR2: SGHAT, FQNNGV. Trimming removed 0 bases at V and 6 bases at J, with 13 bases between. The CDR3 nucleotides read TGTGCCAGCAGCTTAGATGGGGTTTTGCTGGATACGCAGTATTTT. This codes for CASSLDGVLLDTQYF.

The table lists this clonotype with many counts. This chain uses TRBV28 with TRBJ1-2; D perhaps matches TRBD1 (6 bases). This CDR3 is 13 amino acids long. With 7 bases removed from V and 7 bases from J, the gap between germline ends came to 16 bases. Germline loops: CDR1 MDHEN, CDR2 SYDVKM. The CDR3 bases are TGTGCCAGCACCGCAGGGGCTCTTGCTGGCTACACCTTC. Translating gives CASTAGALAGYTF.

This clonotype was seen a handful of times. V usage is TRBV7-9 and J usage is TRBJ1-2; no clear D gene. There are 14 residues in the CDR3. The V end was cut by 5 bases, the J end by 6 bases, with 16 bases between. The germline V gene has CDR1 SEHNR and CDR2 FQNEAQ (reference sequence). The CDR3 nucleotides are TGTGCCAGCAGCCCGGCGCGGGTTGCACATGGCTACACCTTC. Translation gives CASSPARVAHGYTF. Drawing the rest from reference TRBV7-9 and TRBJ1-2, the complete variable domain is DTGVSQNPRHKITKRGQNVTFRCDPISEHNRLYWYRQTLGQGPEFLTYFQNEAQLEKSRLLSDRFSAERPKGSFSTLEIQRTEQGDSAMYLCASSPARVAHGYTFGSGTRLTVV.

This clonotype was detected ten times or more. This chain connects TRBV9 to TRBJ2-3, with D possibly TRBD1 on 5 matching bases. The germline CDR1 and CDR2 sequences are SGDLS and YYNGEE. Between the trimmed V and J ends, which lost 6 bases and 2 bases, there was a span of 13 bases. CDR3 length: 14 residues. The CDR3: CASNLNRYTDTQYF. The CDR3 DNA reads as TGTGCCAGCAACCTGAACAGGTACACAGATACGCAGTATTTT.

In its sample, this clonotype was seen many times. For the CDR3, the DNA is TGTGCCAGCAGCTTAATGGACAGGGGGCCGACCACCGGGGAGCTGTTTTTT. Protein: CASSLMDRGPTTGELFF. This chain links TRBV7-3 with TRBJ2-2, with 11 positions matching TRBD1. Germline trimming cut 1 base from V and 4 bases from J; bases unmatched to any gene: 5. This CDR3 region has 17 residues. The germline CDR1 and CDR2 sequences are SGHTA and FQGTGA.

This chain connects TRBV6-1 to TRBJ2-2, with a weak D call TRBD2 (5 bases). The CDR3 loop spans 17 amino acids. Germline V lookup: CDR1 MNHNS, CDR2 SASEGT. Trimming removed 4 bases from V and 1 base from J, with 16 bases in between. In DNA form, the CDR3 reads TGTGCCAGCAGTGGTGGGCCGGACTCTCGGAACACCGGGGAGCTGTTTTTT. Protein product: CASSGGPDSRNTGELFF.

The sample holds many counts of this clonotype. The V gene is TRBV10-3, the J gene TRBJ2-7, with 10 bases lining up with TRBD2. Germline V gene sequence: CDR1 ENHRY, CDR2 SYGVKD. This CDR3 has 13 residues. Trimming cost V 6 bases and J 4 bases; bases outside gene matches: 3. CDR3 bases: TGTGCCATCAGATTGACTAGCGGGTACGAGCAGTACTTC. It codes for CAIRLTSGYEQYF.

A few counts support this clonotype. The chain employs TRBV20-1 and TRBJ2-7, with a weak D call TRBD1 (5 bases). The CDR3 length is 12 residues. V gave up 1 base and J gave up 4 bases, with 8 bases separating them. Germline values: CDR1 DFQATT, CDR2 SNEGSKA (reference sequence). Here the CDR3 DNA reads TGCAGTGCTAGAGGGGGCTGGTACGAGCAGTACTTC. It translates to CSARGGWYEQYF.

Ten or more counts support this clonotype. The chain combines TRBV7-2 with TRBJ1-2; possible D gene TRBD1, 5 bases. This CDR3 spans 15 amino acids. Germline lookup yields CDR1 SGHTA and CDR2 FQGNSA. Trimming left V 1 base short and J 4 bases short, with 13 bases between. The CDR3 here is CASSLDFGATYGYTF. CDR3 DNA sequence: TGTGCCAGCAGCTTAGATTTTGGGGCGACCTATGGCTACACCTTC.

This clonotype came up many times. J is TRBJ2-3 and V is TRBV4-1, with D hard to call. Per germline, CDR1 MGHRA and CDR2 YSYEKL. CDR3 length equals 15 residues. V gave up 0 bases and J gave up 2 bases, with 9 bases separating them. The CDR3 is CASSQDGKPTDTQYF. The CDR3 coding sequence is TGCGCCAGCAGCCAAGATGGGAAACCCACAGATACGCAGTATTTT.

There are many counts of this clonotype. The chain is built from TRBV6-2 or TRBV6-3 and TRBJ2-7, with D maybe TRBD1 (5 bases). This CDR3 is built from 15 residues. V shed 0 bases and J shed 6 bases, with 15 bases lying between them. Germline V gene data show CDR1 as MNHEY and CDR2 as SVGEGT. The CDR3 DNA is TGTGCCAGCAGTTACTCGAAGGCAGGGTGGAGCGAGCAGTACTTC. It specifies CASSYSKAGWSEQYF.

J is TRBJ2-1 and V is TRBV6-2 or TRBV6-3; D gene unclear. Germline V gives CDR1 MNHEY, CDR2 SVGEGT. Deletions cut 6 bases from V and 4 bases from J, with 22 bases between. The CDR3 has 17 residues. CDR3: CASSYGTRTLLYNEQFF. Here the CDR3 DNA reads TGTGCCAGCAGCTACGGCACCCGTACCCTGCTATACAATGAGCAGTTCTTC.